Each of the 17 T cell receptor beta chains below was sequenced from the same sample in a study of patients and donors after allogeneic stem cell transplantation. TCRdb fed the RT-PCR reads into MiXCR, producing one record per CDR3 protein. The sample consists of more than 150,000 distinct CDR3 sequences, about 40% of them appearing once. Sample: blood, either unsorted or a sorted T cell fraction (not recorded which). The receptors stem from a human donor who was either an allogeneic HSCT recipient or a stem cell or donor lymphocyte infusion donor (not recorded which). It is not recorded whose cells these are; they may come from a transplant donor.

V is TRBV28 and J is TRBJ2-2; the D is unclear. The CDR3 is made up of 13 amino acids. V lost 3 bases and J lost 4, with 6 bases in between. Germline CDR1 and CDR2: MDHEN and SYDVKM. The CDR3 DNA reads TGTGCCAGCAGTTTCGACGGCACCGGGGAGCTGTTTTTT. As protein: CASSFDGTGELFF.

This chain links TRBV12-5 with TRBJ1-6, with D unclear. The CDR3 is 14 amino acids. Trimming removed 7 bases at V and 0 bases at J, with 7 bases between. The germline V gene has CDR1 LGHNT and CDR2 FRNRAP. The CDR3 region is CASALGSYNSPLHF. The CDR3 DNA reads TGTGCTAGTGCCTTGGGCTCCTATAATTCACCCCTCCACTTT.

The V gene is TRBV24-1, the J gene TRBJ1-4; 9 nucleotides line up with TRBD1. V shed 4 bases, J shed 10 bases, and the junction held 3 bases outside the gene matches. The CDR3 is made up of 13 amino acids. Germline lookup yields CDR1 KGHDR and CDR2 SFDVKD. For the CDR3, the DNA is TGTGCCACCAGTGACCCGGGACAGGGAAAACTGTTTTTT. Its translation: CATSDPGQGKLFF.

V and J are TRBV12-3 or TRBV12-4 and TRBJ2-5, with unresolved D. The V end was cut by 3 bases, the J end by 6 bases, with 5 bases between. This CDR3 contains 11 residues. The CDR3 here is CASSFSQTQYF. The CDR3 region has the DNA TGTGCCAGCAGTTTTTCCCAGACCCAGTACTTC.

This clonotype was detected a few times. The V gene is TRBV29-1, the J gene TRBJ1-5; D gene ambiguous. Germline V lookup: CDR1 SQVTM, CDR2 ANQGSEA. CDR3 size: 13 residues. Between the trimmed V and J ends, which lost 8 bases and 9 bases, there was a span of 20 bases. In DNA, the CDR3 is TGCAGCTTCCGAGAGGGAGGTAGCTCGCCCCAGCATTTT. It encodes CSFREGGSSPQHF.

The sample holds a few counts of this clonotype. The chain joins TRBV6-5 to TRBJ2-1; D call uncertain. CDR3 size: 18 residues. Trimming removed 3 bases at V and 1 base at J, with 19 bases between. Germline V gives CDR1 MNHEY, CDR2 SVGAGI. CDR3 bases: TGTGCCAGCAGTTATAACCCTCGACACCCCCAATCCTACAATGAGCAGTTCTTC. Translated, it gives CASSYNPRHPQSYNEQFF.

This chain connects TRBV4-3 to TRBJ2-3, with TRBD2 matching over 9 bases. Losses at the gene ends were 2 bases for V and 0 bases for J; bases not matched to a gene: 9. The CDR3 covers 18 residues. CDR1 is LGHNA and CDR2 is YSLEER in the germline V gene. CDR3 bases: TGCGCCAGCAGCCAAATAGCGGGAGTCGTCCCTAGCACAGATACGCAGTATTTT. It is translated as CASSQIAGVVPSTDTQYF.

The rearrangement uses TRBV4-1 and TRBJ1-5, with D unclear. V dropped 6 bases and J dropped 4 bases, with 19 bases sitting between them. The CDR3 has 16 residues. Germline V CDR1 and CDR2: MGHRA, YSYEKL. CDR3 sequence reads: CASSAIPSPQNQPQHF. DNA of the CDR3: TGCGCCAGCAGTGCCATCCCTAGCCCCCAAAATCAGCCCCAGCATTTT.

This clonotype showed up just once. V is TRBV6-2 or TRBV6-3 and J is TRBJ2-7, with D maybe TRBD1 (6 bases). Trimming pared 7 bases from V and 5 bases from J, leaving 21 bases between. This CDR3 region has 15 residues. Germline lookup yields CDR1 MNHEY and CDR2 SVGEGT. The CDR3 nucleotides read TGTGCCAGCACTACCGCTGACAGGCCAGATAACGAGCAGTACTTC. Its translation is CASTTADRPDNEQYF.

The V call is TRBV29-1, the J call TRBJ2-7; D gene uncertain. Per germline, CDR1 SQVTM and CDR2 ANQGSEA. The CDR3 totals 15 residues. V was trimmed by 4 bases and J by 0 bases, leaving 16 bases between them. CDR3 in amino acids: CSVVLSRPSSYEQYF. DNA for the CDR3: TGCAGCGTTGTATTGAGCCGACCGAGCTCCTACGAGCAGTACTTC.

This clonotype has just a few counts. The genes are TRBV27 and TRBJ1-5, with D tentatively TRBD1 (5 bases). Germline V gene lookup returns CDR1 MNHEY and CDR2 SMNVEV (reference sequence). The CDR3 loop spans 17 amino acids. V shed 3 bases and J shed 4 bases, with 19 bases lying between them. Here the CDR3 DNA reads TGTGCCAGCAGTTTGAAAGGGACCCCGAGGGCAAATCAGCCCCAGCATTTT. Encoded protein: CASSLKGTPRANQPQHF.

The chain has TRBV29-1 and TRBJ1-5; no definite D call. Germline values: CDR1 SQVTM, CDR2 ANQGSEA. The CDR3 loop spans 12 amino acids. V lost 7 bases, J lost 9 bases, and 16 bases lay in between. CDR3: CSAQDPRGPQHF. In DNA, the CDR3 is TGCAGCGCCCAAGACCCCCGAGGGCCCCAGCATTTT.

CDR3 in amino acids: CASSAAQGVWEKLFF. CDR3 nucleotides: TGTGCCAGCAGCGCAGCCCAGGGGGTATGGGAAAAACTGTTTTTT. The gene calls are TRBV7-2 and TRBJ1-4; 7 nucleotides line up with TRBD1. The CDR3 contains 15 residues. V lost 5 bases, J lost 8 bases, and 11 bases stayed unmatched. Germline V CDR1 and CDR2: SGHTA, FQGNSA. Using reference TRBV7-2 and TRBJ1-4 for the parts outside the CDR3, the full variable domain is GAGVSQSPSNKVTEKGKDVELRCDPISGHTALYWYRQSLGQGLEFLIYFQGNSAPDKSGLPSDRFSAERTGGSVSTLTIQRTQQEDSAVYLCASSAAQGVWEKLFFGSGTQLSVL.

The chain carries TRBV4-3 and TRBJ2-7; 12 nucleotides align to TRBD2. V was pared by 3 bases and J by 3 bases, with 3 bases of the junction left unmatched. Germline V gene data show CDR1 as LGHNA and CDR2 as YSLEER. The CDR3 loop spans 15 amino acids. CDR3 in amino acids: CASSQRTSGNYEQYF. The CDR3 DNA reads as TGCGCCAGCAGCCAGCGGACTAGCGGGAACTACGAGCAGTACTTC.

The chain has TRBV6-2 or TRBV6-3 and TRBJ1-4, with unresolved D. This CDR3 has 12 amino acids. The germline V gene encodes CDR1 MNHEY and CDR2 SVGEGT. Trimming took 10 bases from V and 3 from J, leaving 9 bases between them. This CDR3 is CAIRGPNEKLFF. Written as DNA, the CDR3 is TGTGCCATTCGAGGCCCTAATGAAAAACTGTTTTTT.

The chain uses TRBV28 and TRBJ1-5, with TRBD1 identical over 7 bases. The CDR3 runs to 15 residues. Germline assignment: CDR1 MDHEN and CDR2 SYDVKM. J lost 3 bases, V lost 6 bases, and 8 bases had no gene match. CDR3 region: CASSPGGANNQPQHF. The CDR3 nucleotides read TGTGCCAGCAGCCCAGGGGGGGCAAACAATCAGCCCCAGCATTTT. The complete variable domain, with remaining parts taken from reference TRBV28 and TRBJ1-5, reads DVKVTQSSRYLVKRTGEKVFLECVQDMDHENMFWYRQDPGLGLRLIYFSYDVKMKEKGDIPEGYSVSREKKERFSLILESASTNQTSMYLCASSPGGANNQPQHFGDGTRLSIL.

The CDR3 DNA reads as TGTGCCAGCAGTTTGGCACCGACCCCTGGCAATGAGCAGTTCTTC. Protein: CASSLAPTPGNEQFF. The chain is built from TRBV27 and TRBJ2-1; no definite D call. The CDR3 length is 15 residues. Trimming removed 3 bases from V and 6 bases from J, with 15 bases in between. Germline V gene lookup returns CDR1 MNHEY and CDR2 SMNVEV (reference sequence).